What follows are 21 T cell receptor beta chains derived from one specimen sequenced in a study of vaccination effects on CD4 cells after COVID-19. Sequencing followed a ViraFEST assay step that expanded antigen-specific CD4+ T cells with viral peptide pools. Subsequent to about 10 days of culture, CD4+ T cells were isolated. Two doses of either BNT162b2 or mRNA-1273 were given to each participant. Their antigen targets remain unknown. Some clones are missing from TCRdb's copy, which holds only in-frame ones; the method was immunoSEQ multiplex PCR. The sample yields 25,000 to 40,000 clones, around 80% seen once. The sequencing here drew on CD4+ T cells from PBMCs cultured with HCoV-NL63 spike peptides, taken after COVID-19 vaccination. These receptors were obtained from a human donor who received a COVID-19 vaccine. Some clones in this sample may be carry-over from other donors' samples.

The rearrangement uses TRBV6-4 and TRBJ2-3; D may be TRBD1 (5 bases). The germline V gene has CDR1 MRHNA and CDR2 SNTAGT. This CDR3 region has 14 residues. The V end lost 4 bases, the J end lost 4 bases, and 12 bases lay between the germline ends. DNA of the CDR3: TGTGCCAGCAGTGCAGGGATCTTTGCAGATACGCAGTATTTT. Translating it yields CASSAGIFADTQYF.

CDR3 region: CASTLQGGGYTF. The CDR3 bases are TGCGCCAGCACCCTGCAGGGCGGAGGCTACACCTTC. V usage is TRBV10-2 and J usage is TRBJ1-2, with D possibly matching TRBD1 (5 bases). Germline-derived CDR1 and CDR2 are WSHSY and SAAADI. V gave up 7 bases and J gave up 8 bases, with 14 bases separating them. The CDR3 totals 12 residues.

CDR3 in amino acids: CASSPRDSRFPDTQYF. The CDR3 DNA reads as TGTGCCAGCAGCCCCCGGGACAGTAGATTCCCAGATACGCAGTATTTT. The chain combines TRBV7-9 with TRBJ2-3, with 7 nucleotides matching TRBD1. Germline V gene sequence: CDR1 SEHNR, CDR2 FQNEAQ (reference sequence). The CDR3 length is 16 residues. The junction had 12 bases not matched to a gene; V was cut back by 5 bases and J by 4 bases.

The rearrangement joins TRBV11-3 to TRBJ2-1, with 10 nucleotides matching TRBD2. The junction had 5 bases not matched to a gene; V was cut back by 5 bases and J by 4 bases. The CDR3 runs to 15 residues. Germline lookup yields CDR1 SGHNT and CDR2 YENEEA. This chain's CDR3 is CASSLTSGFYNEQFF. CDR3 nucleotides: TGTGCCAGCAGCCTGACTAGCGGGTTTTACAATGAGCAGTTCTTC.

The chain is built from TRBV7-2 and TRBJ2-3; 15 bases align to TRBD2. The CDR3 runs to 16 residues. Germline loops: CDR1 SGHTA, CDR2 FQGNSA. V lost 5 bases, J lost 3 bases, and 3 bases stayed unmatched. The CDR3 DNA follows: TGTGCCAGCAGCCTAGGACTAGCGGGGGGGACAGATACGCAGTATTTT. It encodes CASSLGLAGGTDTQYF.

This chain connects TRBV6-5 to TRBJ2-3, with 8 bases identical to TRBD2. J lost 2 bases, V lost 2 bases, and 3 bases had no gene match. The CDR3 is 15 amino acids. The V gene's germline CDR1 is MNHEY and CDR2 SVGAGI. CDR3 sequence reads: CASSYGGGYTDTQYF. CDR3 nucleotide sequence: TGTGCCAGCAGTTACGGCGGGGGGTACACAGATACGCAGTATTTT.

The rearrangement links TRBV27 to TRBJ1-5; D ambiguous. The CDR3 length is 11 residues. V was trimmed by 6 bases and J by 3 bases, leaving 3 bases between them. CDR1 MNHEY and CDR2 SMNVEV come from the germline V gene (reference sequence). CDR3 residues: CASSFNQPQHF. The CDR3, as DNA: TGTGCCAGCAGCTTCAATCAGCCCCAGCATTTT.

The chain recombines TRBV5-1 with TRBJ2-5, with D unclear. The CDR3 runs 14 residues. Germline V gives CDR1 SGHRS, CDR2 YFSETQ. V was clipped by 0 bases and J by 0 bases, with 6 bases between them. CDR3 DNA: TGCGCCAGCAGCTTGGCGACGTACCAAGAGACCCAGTACTTC. As protein: CASSLATYQETQYF.

The rearrangement links TRBV4-1 to TRBJ1-6; 8 bases fit TRBD1. The CDR3 length is 18 residues. V was clipped by 3 bases and J by 1 base; unmatched bases: 8. In germline, CDR1 is MGHRA, CDR2 YSYEKL. CDR3 sequence reads: CASSQGQDRASYNSPLHF. The CDR3 nucleotides are TGCGCCAGCAGCCAGGGACAGGATAGGGCGTCCTATAATTCACCCCTCCACTTT.

The chain carries TRBV5-4 and TRBJ2-3; no clear D. The CDR3 sequence is 13 residues long. Germline lookup yields CDR1 SGHNT and CDR2 YYREEE (reference sequence). V was cut by 6 bases and J by 5 bases, with 13 bases left in between. The CDR3 bases are TGTGCCAGCACCCTCGGGCCGGGAGATACGCAGTATTTT. Translating gives CASTLGPGDTQYF.

For the CDR3, the DNA is TGCGCCAGCAGCCAACCGGCGGGACGGTGGTCTTACGAGCAGTACGTC. Translating gives CASSQPAGRWSYEQYV. V usage is TRBV4-1 and J usage is TRBJ2-7; D possibly corresponds to TRBD2 (6 bases). Looked up from germline, CDR1 is MGHRA and CDR2 is YSYEKL. The CDR3 has 16 amino acids. V was clipped by 2 bases and J by 4 bases, with 18 bases between them.

The V gene is TRBV5-1, the J gene TRBJ2-3; D possibly corresponds to TRBD1 (5 bases). Trimming left V 0 bases short and J 6 bases short, with 5 bases between. The CDR3 runs 12 residues. Germline CDR1 SGHRS, CDR2 YFSETQ. CDR3 nucleotide sequence: TGCGCCAGCAGCTTGGAGGGGGATACGCAGTATTTT. This codes for CASSLEGDTQYF.

This chain joins TRBV5-1 and TRBJ1-1, with a weak D call TRBD1 (5 bases). The CDR3 has 14 residues. The V and J ends lost 0 bases and 0 bases respectively, with 6 bases between them. Germline loops: CDR1 SGHRS, CDR2 YFSETQ. The CDR3 DNA reads TGCGCCAGCAGCTTGGACAGGCTGAACACTGAAGCTTTCTTT. Translation gives CASSLDRLNTEAFF.

The V gene is TRBV5-1, the J gene TRBJ1-1, with unresolved D. Per the germline V gene, CDR1 is SGHRS and CDR2 is YFSETQ. This CDR3 is built from 13 residues. With 0 bases removed from V and 1 base from J, the gap between germline ends came to 4 bases. The CDR3 coding sequence is TGCGCCAGCAGCTTGGCCGGGAACACTGAAGCTTTCTTT. Protein: CASSLAGNTEAFF.

CDR3 bases: TGTGCCAGCAGCCACGGGACCGACAGGGAGACCCAGTACTTC. Its protein product is CASSHGTDRETQYF. The chain employs TRBV28 and TRBJ2-5; perhaps TRBD1 as D (6 bases). The germline gives CDR1 MDHEN, CDR2 SYDVKM. The CDR3 runs 14 residues. Trimming took 6 bases from V and 5 from J, leaving 16 bases between them.

Written as DNA, the CDR3 is TGCGCCAGCAGCTGGACGTCGGGGGGAGCAGATACGCAGTATTTT. Translation: CASSWTSGGADTQYF. This sequence joins TRBV5-1 and TRBJ2-3, with 7 positions matching TRBD2. The CDR3 spans 15 residues. Germline CDR1 reads SGHRS; CDR2 reads YFSETQ. V trimming: 3 bases; J trimming: 4 bases; junction bases outside the gene matches: 8.

The chain is built from TRBV6-5 and TRBJ1-6; D gene uncertain. This CDR3 spans 13 amino acids. Germline V CDR1 and CDR2: MNHEY, SVGAGI. V was clipped by 2 bases and J by 7 bases, with 6 bases between them. The chain's CDR3 is CASSYQENSPLHF. The CDR3 nucleotides read TGTGCCAGCAGTTACCAGGAGAATTCACCCCTCCACTTT.

In its sample, this clone was seen a few times. The chain joins TRBV10-3 to TRBJ1-6; TRBD1 matches 8 bases. Per germline, CDR1 ENHRY and CDR2 SYGVKD. The ends lost 4 bases at V and 0 bases at J; junction bases unmatched: 2. The CDR3 length is 16 residues. The CDR3 sequence is CAISGTGSSYNSPLHF. DNA for the CDR3: TGTGCCATCAGTGGGACAGGGAGCTCCTATAATTCACCCCTCCACTTT.

The V and J genes are TRBV10-3 and TRBJ1-2, with D perhaps TRBD1 (6 bases). V gave up 0 bases and J gave up 4 bases, with 12 bases separating them. CDR1 and CDR2 from the germline V gene are ENHRY and SYGVKD. This CDR3 spans 15 amino acids. CDR3 sequence: CAISESYRAGYGYTF. CDR3 nucleotide sequence: TGTGCCATCAGTGAGTCTTACAGGGCGGGCTATGGCTACACCTTC.

This chain connects TRBV6-5 to TRBJ2-1; 7 bases agree with TRBD2. Germline loops: CDR1 MNHEY, CDR2 SVGAGI. The V segment lost 10 bases and the J segment 9 bases; nucleotides outside the gene matches: 12. This CDR3 spans 13 amino acids. The CDR3 DNA is TGTGCCACGGCTTTGGAGCGGGGAAGTGAGCAGTTCTTC. This gives the protein CATALERGSEQFF.

The CDR3: CASSSPTSGVEETQYF. DNA of the CDR3: TGTGCCAGCAGCTCCCCGACTAGCGGGGTCGAAGAGACCCAGTACTTC. The gene calls are TRBV5-4 and TRBJ2-5; 11 bases align to TRBD2. This CDR3 is built from 16 residues. J lost 3 bases, V lost 3 bases, and 7 bases had no gene match. CDR1 is SGHNT and CDR2 is YYREEE in the germline V gene (reference sequence). The whole variable domain, filled in from reference TRBV5-4 and TRBJ2-5, reads ETGVTQSPTHLIKTRGQQVTLRCSSQSGHNTVSWYQQALGQGPQFIFQYYREEENGRGNFPPRFSGLQFPNYSSELNVNALELDDSALYLCASSSPTSGVEETQYFGPGTRLLVL.